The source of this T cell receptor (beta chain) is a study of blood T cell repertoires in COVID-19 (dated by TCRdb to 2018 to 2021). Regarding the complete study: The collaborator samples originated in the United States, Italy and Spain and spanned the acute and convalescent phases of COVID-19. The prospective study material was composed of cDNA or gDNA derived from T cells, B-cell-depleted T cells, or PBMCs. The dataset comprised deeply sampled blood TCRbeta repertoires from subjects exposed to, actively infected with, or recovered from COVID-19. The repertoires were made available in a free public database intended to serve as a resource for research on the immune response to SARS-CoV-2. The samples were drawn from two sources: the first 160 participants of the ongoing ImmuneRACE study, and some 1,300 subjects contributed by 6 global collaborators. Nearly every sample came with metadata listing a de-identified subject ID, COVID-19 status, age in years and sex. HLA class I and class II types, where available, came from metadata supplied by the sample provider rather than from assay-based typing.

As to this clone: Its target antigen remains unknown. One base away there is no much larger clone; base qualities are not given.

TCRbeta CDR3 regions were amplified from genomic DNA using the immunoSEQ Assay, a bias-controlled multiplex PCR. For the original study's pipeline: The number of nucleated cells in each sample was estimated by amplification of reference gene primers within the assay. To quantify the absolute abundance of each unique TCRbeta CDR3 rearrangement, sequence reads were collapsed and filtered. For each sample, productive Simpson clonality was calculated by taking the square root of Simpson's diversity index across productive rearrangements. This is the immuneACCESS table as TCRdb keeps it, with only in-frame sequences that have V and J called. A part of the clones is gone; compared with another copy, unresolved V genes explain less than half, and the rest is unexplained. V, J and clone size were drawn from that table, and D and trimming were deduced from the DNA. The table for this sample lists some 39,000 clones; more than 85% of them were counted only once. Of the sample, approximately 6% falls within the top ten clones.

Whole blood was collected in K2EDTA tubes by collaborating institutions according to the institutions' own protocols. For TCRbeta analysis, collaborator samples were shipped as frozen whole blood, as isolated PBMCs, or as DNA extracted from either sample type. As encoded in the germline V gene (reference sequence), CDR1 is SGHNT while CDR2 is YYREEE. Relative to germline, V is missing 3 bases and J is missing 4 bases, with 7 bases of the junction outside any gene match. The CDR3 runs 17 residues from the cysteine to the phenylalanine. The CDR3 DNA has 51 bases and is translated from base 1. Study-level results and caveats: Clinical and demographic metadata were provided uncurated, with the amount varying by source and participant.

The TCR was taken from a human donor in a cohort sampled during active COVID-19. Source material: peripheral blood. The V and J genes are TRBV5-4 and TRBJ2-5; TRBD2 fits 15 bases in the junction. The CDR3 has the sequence CASSSRTSGGAGETQYF. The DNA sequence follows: TGTGCCAGCAGCTCAAGGACTAGCGGGGGGGCTGGAGAGACCCAGTACTTC.